The following is a T cell receptor beta chain sequence with its context. Its antigen is still unknown. This record belongs to a study of shared clonotypes between healthy human individuals. Study information: The study enrolled a couple of women and a few men aged 18 to 49.

TCRdb keeps only in-frame clones here, not all; method: immunoSEQ multiplex PCR. The repertoire includes roughly 660,000 clones, 90% of them detected once, and 34% sits in the top ten. Donors, healthy HIV-negative adults, lacked recent acute infections or vaccinations. Those who donated, Caucasian adults without exception, all lived in Nashville, Tennessee. This CDR3 has 14 residues. Trimming took off 2 bases at V and 8 bases at J, with 13 bases between the two ends. Germline-derived CDR1 and CDR2 are MNHEY and SMNVEV (reference sequence). Whole-study findings and limits: It was observed that 5% to 6% of naive CD4 clonotypes were shared across several donors.

The chain couples TRBV27 to TRBJ2-1; tentatively, D is TRBD1 or TRBD2 (6 bases each). Source material: memory CD8+ T cells from PBMCs. The sample's subset: CD45RO+ cells pooled with CCR7-negative TemRA cells. This TCR was recovered from a man aged 18-30 years in good health. Some clones in this sample may be carry-over from other donors' samples. CDR3: CASSLGGRPYEQFF. The CDR3 DNA reads as TGTGCCAGCAGTTTAGGGGGGCGTCCTTATGAGCAGTTCTTC.